The 5 T cell receptor beta chains given below trace back to one sample, sequenced in a study of T cell responses to AZD1222 COVID-19 vaccine. The data were produced by immunoSEQ multiplex PCR, yet TCRdb's version contains in-frame clones alone and is incomplete. The data hold roughly 120,000 clones, with around 89% observed a single time. Sequencing was performed on peripheral blood, taken on day 0 of AZD1222 vaccination. The receptors stem from an adult in good health.

The chain couples TRBV6-2 or TRBV6-3 to TRBJ1-2, with 7 bases that match TRBD1. The CDR3 is 17 residues long. The V segment lost 2 bases and the J segment 6 bases; nucleotides outside the gene matches: 15. Germline loops: CDR1 MNHEY, CDR2 SVGEGT. The DNA for the CDR3 is TGTGCCAGCAGTTACGGGCCTCCCGGGCCAGGGGGAGATGGCTACACCTTC. It specifies CASSYGPPGPGGDGYTF.

This rearrangement joins TRBV7-9 to TRBJ2-2; possibly TRBD2 for D (5 bases). The CDR3 consists of 12 residues. V was pared by 2 bases and J by 11 bases, with 9 bases between. CDR1 SEHNR and CDR2 FQNEAQ come from the germline V gene (reference sequence). CDR3 protein: CASSLPPSELFF. CDR3 in DNA: TGTGCCAGCAGCTTACCGCCTAGCGAGCTGTTTTTT.

The rearrangement links TRBV3-1 (or the pseudogene TRBV3-2) to TRBJ2-1; 12 nucleotides agree with TRBD2. Per the germline V gene, CDR1 is LGHDT and CDR2 is YNNKEL (reference sequence). The CDR3 sequence is 15 residues long. Trimming at V came to 1 base and at J to 7 bases, leaving 2 bases not matched to a gene. As DNA, the CDR3 is TGTGCCAGCAGCCAAGGGCTAGCGGGGGGGAATGAGCAGTTCTTC. It is translated as CASSQGLAGGNEQFF.

The chain combines TRBV6-1 with TRBJ2-2; tentatively, D is TRBD1 (5 bases). The V end was cut by 3 bases, the J end by 1 base, with 12 bases between. Germline CDR1 MNHNS, CDR2 SASEGT. The CDR3 length is 16 residues. CDR3 amino acids: CASSDPLDRNTGELFF. The CDR3, as DNA: TGTGCCAGCAGTGATCCCCTCGACAGGAACACCGGGGAGCTGTTTTTT.

Worth noting for this clone: At one boundary the junction diverges from the germline segment, which might be a read error. This chain uses TRBV7-7 with TRBJ1-5; no clear D gene. The CDR3 loop spans 13 amino acids. Germline assignment: CDR1 SSHAT and CDR2 FNYEAQ (reference sequence). The CDR3 spells CASSLSLGQPQHF. The CDR3 bases are TGTGCTAGCAGCTTATCTCTGGGTCAGCCCCAGCATTTT.